This TCR beta chain was captured in a study of control samples from healthy donors and cancer patients. This CDR3 contains 16 residues. From germline, CDR1 is MDHEN and CDR2 SYDVKM. V lost 2 bases and J 6 bases, leaving 19 bases between the germline ends. Using immunoSEQ multiplex PCR, the repertoire was profiled, and TCRdb retains in-frame clones only, with some absent. Of 90,000 or so clones in the sample, 85% were seen once. This clone showed up just once. This clonotype originated in a man aged 30-40 years in good health. Material: blood. The chain joins TRBV28 to TRBJ1-1; D perhaps matches TRBD1 (6 bases). CDR3 bases: TGTGCCAGCAGTTTAAGGGGACATGCCTTGAAAGCTGAAGCTTTCTTT. Translated: CASSLRGHALKAEAFF.